This paragraph reports one T cell receptor beta chain. This clone has just one count. Its specific antigen is unknown. Base qualities are missing; no much larger clone stands one base away. This sample stems from a study of control samples from healthy donors and cancer patients (TCRdb year 2020). Receptors were amplified or captured by the immunoSEQ multiplex PCR assay. Held by TCRdb, this immuneACCESS table contains in-frame sequences only and omits some clones. Under half of the omission traces to an unresolved V gene where checked; the cause of the rest is unknown. In all, the sample holds around 170,000 clones, and almost 90% of those were seen once. About 5.3% of the sample belongs to the ten largest clones. V ends up 7 bases short and J 6 bases short, with an unmatched junction base count of 5. The CDR3 contains 13 residues, cysteine and phenylalanine counted. Here the CDR3 DNA is all that survives: 39 bases in frame from base 1. Looking up the germline V gene yields CDR1 MNHEY and CDR2 SVGAGI.

The TCR originated in a woman aged 25 to 39 in good health. Sequenced sample: blood. The chain uses TRBV6-5 and TRBJ2-7, and TRBD2 aligns with 11 junction nucleotides. The CDR3 protein sequence reads: CASTSGLAGEQYF. DNA sequence: TGTGCCAGCACCTCCGGACTAGCGGGCGAGCAGTACTTC.